A selection of T cell receptor beta chains follows, all from one sample in a study of blood T cell repertoires in COVID-19. Generated by immunoSEQ multiplex PCR, the TCRdb table keeps only in-frame clones and is missing some. This table holds 100,000 or so clones, around 90% found once. Sequencing used peripheral blood. These receptors were obtained from a woman between 45 and 65 years old in a cohort sampled during active COVID-19. CDR3s include the opening cysteine and the closing phenylalanine or tryptophan. A D gene is named only where the DNA matches it firmly. The size of a clone is reported for some rows only, either as once, few or many, or as a class for expanded clones.

D: -
V: TRBV28
J: TRBJ1-4
size: -
DNA: TGTGCCAGCAGTTCCCCGTCTGAAAAACTGTTTTTT
CDR3: CASSSPSEKLFF

D: TRBD1
V: TRBV7-9
J: TRBJ2-7
size: -
DNA: TGTGCCAGCAGCACAAGGGGGCCAGACGAGCAGTACTTC
CDR3: CASSTRGPDEQYF

D: TRBD1
V: TRBV5-1
J: TRBJ2-2
size: -
DNA: TGCGCCAGCAGCCCCCGGACAGGGCGGGACACCGGGGAGCTGTTTTTT
CDR3: CASSPRTGRDTGELFF

D: TRBD1
V: TRBV5-1
J: TRBJ2-7
size: -
DNA: TGCGCCAGCAGCTTACGGGGGACAGGGGGCTCCTACGAGCAGTACTTC
CDR3: CASSLRGTGGSYEQYF

D: -
V: TRBV3-1/TRBV3-2
J: TRBJ2-7
size: -
DNA: TGTGCCAGCAGCACAGCCGGGACACTCTCCTACGAGCAGTACTTC
CDR3: CASSTAGTLSYEQYF

D: -
V: TRBV3-1/TRBV3-2
J: TRBJ1-5
size: -
DNA: TGTGCCAGCAGCCAAGATTCAACCGGGGCCCAGCATTTT
CDR3: CASSQDSTGAQHF

D: TRBD1
V: TRBV18
J: TRBJ1-2
size: -
DNA: TGTGCCAGCTCACCCGACAGGGGCTATGGCTACACCTTC
CDR3: CASSPDRGYGYTF

D: TRBD2
V: TRBV5-1
J: TRBJ2-2
size: -
DNA: TGCGCCAGCAGCGCCCGGACTAGCGGGGGGCCAGTCACCGGGGAGCTGTTTTTT
CDR3: CASSARTSGGPVTGELFF

D: TRBD2
V: TRBV24-1
J: TRBJ2-5
size: -
DNA: TGTGCCACCAGTGACCCTATAGCGGGAGCAGAGACCCAGTACTTC
CDR3: CATSDPIAGAETQYF

D: -
V: TRBV28
J: TRBJ2-5
size: few
DNA: TGTGCCAGCAGCTGGGGAGGGACAGGAAATCAAGAGACCCAGTACTTC
CDR3: CASSWGGTGNQETQYF

D: -
V: TRBV6-1
J: TRBJ1-1
size: few
DNA: TGTGCCAGCAGTGAAGGACTCCTGAACACTGAAGCTTTCTTT
CDR3: CASSEGLLNTEAFF

D: TRBD2
V: TRBV30
J: TRBJ2-7
size: -
DNA: TGTGCCGGTGGGAGGGGCTCCTACGAGCAGTACTTC
CDR3: CAGGRGSYEQYF

D: TRBD2
V: TRBV7-2
J: TRBJ2-7
size: -
DNA: TGTGCCAGCAGCCAGGGACTAGCGGGGGACAAATACGAGCAGTACTTC
CDR3: CASSQGLAGDKYEQYF

D: -
V: TRBV5-6
J: TRBJ2-7
size: -
DNA: TGTGCCAGCAGCTTGGTCGGTAGGAACAGCAACGAGCAGTACTTC
CDR3: CASSLVGRNSNEQYF

D: -
V: TRBV4-2
J: TRBJ2-3
size: -
DNA: TGTGCCAGCAGCCAAGACCACCTACGCACAGATACGCAGTATTTT
CDR3: CASSQDHLRTDTQYF